This T cell receptor beta chain comes out of a study of blood T cells in healthy people across ages. In the study overall: Capture via template switching afforded approximately one barcoded beta molecule per two T cells. Study conclusions and caveats: Per million T cells, TCR beta diversity dropped about linearly as age rose. Naive T cell percentage showed a strong correlation with TCR beta diversity.

For the second PCR, which ran for roughly 7 to 11 cycles, a sample-barcoded 5' primer and a J-beta primer mix were used. TCRdb reprocessed the 5' RACE reads with MiXCR, giving one entry per CDR3 protein. In the table there are a few hundred thousand distinct CDR3 sequences, 45% to 60% of which are singletons. From germline, CDR1 is SGDLS and CDR2 YYNGEE. The CDR3 loop spans 15 amino acids. The junction had 13 bases not matched to a gene; V was cut back by 6 bases and J by 5 bases. With regard to this clonotype: Its antigen is currently unknown.

The rearrangement links TRBV9 to TRBJ2-5, with 7 bases identical to TRBD1. The sample was blood. The receptor was derived from a man aged 55 to 70 in good health. CDR3 sequence reads: CASTTQGQVGETQYF. CDR3 DNA sequence: TGTGCCAGCACCACACAGGGGCAGGTTGGGGAGACCCAGTACTTC.